This T cell receptor beta chain was sequenced for a study of cytomegalovirus exposure and HLA in healthy donors. The CDR3 sequence is 14 residues long. Germline lookup yields CDR1 SGHAT and CDR2 FQNNGV. V gave up 5 bases and J gave up 8 bases; unmatched junction bases: 4. PCR used 60 Vbeta primers and 13 Jbeta primers. Using immunoSEQ multiplex PCR, the repertoire was profiled, and TCRdb retains in-frame clones only, with some absent. Of around 180,000 clones listed, 78% are singletons. This chain joins TRBV11-2 and TRBJ1-6, with 9 bases fitting TRBD1. This clonotype was sampled from a woman aged 30 to 39 in good health and CMV-seropositive. Sequenced input: PBMCs. The CDR3, as DNA: TGTGCCAGCAGCAGGACAGGGGTCGATTCACCCCTCCACTTT. Protein sequence: CASSRTGVDSPLHF. The variable domain in full, completed from reference TRBV11-2 and TRBJ1-6, reads EAGVAQSPRYKIIEKRQSVAFWCNPISGHATLYWYQQILGQGPKLLIQFQNNGVVDDSQLPKDRFSAERLKGVDSTLKIQPAKLEDSAVYLCASSRTGVDSPLHFGNGTRLTVT.